This T cell receptor beta chain is drawn from a study of Ad26.COV2.S vaccination and SARS-CoV-2 variants. Background on the study: Ad26.COV2.S, an intramuscular injection, was given once or twice 56 days apart. Whole-study results and caveats: Responses of spike-specific T cells (both CD8+ and CD4+) reportedly showed substantial breadth after vaccination.

Points on this clone: Its antigen remains unidentified.

The treatment here: some 19 received Ad26.COV2.S at low or high dose, single or two shots; five or six received placebo; per-sample allocation not given. Specimens were obtained on day 63 following the first vaccine or placebo injection. Cohort 1b enrolled adults aged 18-55 years in Boston. Wuhan-strain spike was delivered by a replication-incompetent Ad26 vector. Produced via immunoSEQ multiplex PCR; TCRdb's table is partial and in-frame only. Among around 380,000 clones listed, roughly nine tenths were seen once. The sample here was peripheral blood, taken in a trial of Ad26.COV2.S vaccine versus placebo. The sequence derives from a person aged 18-60 years who received the Ad26.COV2.S COVID-19 vaccine or a placebo.

The CDR3 sequence: CASSLTSGGPAYNEQFF. Written as DNA, the CDR3 is TGTGCCAGCAGCTTAACTAGCGGGGGGCCCGCCTACAATGAGCAGTTCTTC. The chain recombines TRBV7-2 with TRBJ2-1; 12 nucleotides line up with TRBD2. The junction had 4 bases not matched to a gene; V was cut back by 2 bases and J by 2 bases. Germline V gene lookup returns CDR1 SGHTA and CDR2 FQGNSA. CDR3 length: 17 amino acids.